The 3 T cell receptor beta chains below were found in one sample sequenced in a study of T cell responses to AZD1222 COVID-19 vaccine listed by TCRdb under 2021. The protocol used for the library was the immunoSEQ multiplex PCR assay. Imported from immuneACCESS, the table was reduced by TCRdb to in-frame sequences with V and J called. These copies leave out some clones; in studies compared against another copy, an unresolved V gene accounts for under half, and the cause of the remainder is not known. Across this sample there are about 120,000 clones, with almost 95% seen only once. The top ten hold approximately 1.4% of the sample. Explained via the paper, the time point label denotes: about 28 days (+/-7) after the second vaccine dose. The starting material was peripheral blood, obtained 28 days after the second AZD1222 dose. The receptors originated from an adult who received the AZD1222 COVID-19 vaccine.

V and J are TRBV15 and TRBJ2-5, with TRBD2 as a possible D gene (5 bases). Per germline, CDR1 LNHNV and CDR2 YYDKDF (reference sequence). The V end lost 5 bases, the J end lost 2 bases, and 9 bases lay between the germline ends. The CDR3 length is 13 residues. This CDR3 reads CATSHRGQETQYF. DNA for the CDR3: TGTGCCACCAGCCATCGCGGGCAAGAGACCCAGTACTTC. The complete variable domain, with remaining parts taken from reference TRBV15 and TRBJ2-5, reads DAMVIQNPRYQVTQFGKPVTLSCSQTLNHNVMYWYQQKSSQAPKLLFHYYDKDFNNEADTPDNFQSRRPNTSFCFLDIRSPGLGDTAMYLCATSHRGQETQYFGPGTRLLVL.

In the case of this clone: A junction boundary mismatches the germline segment, possibly from a read error. The gene calls are TRBV6-1 and TRBJ1-3; D may be TRBD1 (6 bases). CDR3 length: 12 amino acids. The germline V gene encodes CDR1 MNHNS and CDR2 SASEGT. The CDR3 sequence is CASSEGQGLSDF. Written as DNA, the CDR3 is TGTGCCAGCAGTGAGGGGCAGGGGTTGTCAGATTTT.

The CDR3 spells CASSILRTATNEKLFF. In nucleotides, the CDR3 is TGTGCCAGCAGCATATTACGGACGGCTACTAATGAAAAACTGTTTTTT. The gene calls are TRBV21-1 and TRBJ1-4. TRBV21-1 is noted as a pseudogene. The length of the CDR3 is 16 residues.